Below, 32 T cell receptor beta chains from the same sample are listed, as sequenced in a study of early T cells in non-severe SARS-CoV-2 infection. TCRdb used MiXCR to reprocess the 5' RACE reads, holding one entry per CDR3 protein. The table records about 90,000 distinct CDR3 sequences, about 12% of them present only once. The sample consisted of whole blood, taken at baseline. These receptors all come from an adult who was a healthcare worker with PCR-confirmed SARS-CoV-2 infection or an uninfected control (not recorded which).

This clonotype was detected a few times. J is TRBJ2-2 and V is TRBV5-1; D not resolved. V lost 4 bases, J lost 7 bases, and 8 bases lay in between. Germline CDR1 SGHRS, CDR2 YFSETQ. This CDR3 contains 12 residues. In nucleotides, the CDR3 is TGCGCCAGCAGCCGGGCTTACGGGGAGCTGTTTTTT. Translating it yields CASSRAYGELFF.

At least ten counts were recorded for this clonotype. The junction differs from germline at one of its ends, possibly a read error. V gene TRBV5-5 combines with J gene TRBJ1-3; D not resolved. CDR1 and CDR2 from the germline V gene are SGHKS and YYEKEE (reference sequence). CDR3 length: 16 residues. The CDR3 loop is CASSLGSVTSENTIYF. The CDR3 DNA follows: TGTGCCAGCAGCTTGGGCAGCGTGACCTCTGAAAACACCATATATTTT.

The chain recombines TRBV12-3 or TRBV12-4 with TRBJ1-5, with D uncertain. The V end lost 6 bases, the J end lost 4 bases, and 10 bases lay between the germline ends. This CDR3 has 13 amino acids. The CDR3 loop is CASSRDGNQPQHF. CDR3 sequence (DNA): TGTGCCAGCAGCCGAGACGGGAATCAGCCCCAGCATTTT.

This chain links TRBV11-2 with TRBJ2-3; D tentatively reads TRBD1 or TRBD2 (5 bases each). Trimming took off 5 bases at V and 1 base at J, with 10 bases between the two ends. From germline, CDR1 is SGHAT and CDR2 FQNNGV. CDR3 length: 14 residues. The CDR3 nucleotides are TGTGCCAGCAGCAGGGACCGACGCACAGATACGCAGTATTTT. Its protein product is CASSRDRRTDTQYF.

The genes are TRBV20-1 and TRBJ2-1, with D possibly matching TRBD1 (5 bases). Trimming left V 3 bases short and J 7 bases short, with 10 bases between. Germline-derived CDR1 and CDR2 are DFQATT and SNEGSKA (reference sequence). This CDR3 has 12 residues. DNA of the CDR3: TGCAGTGCTAGCGCAGGGAAGAATGAGCAGTTCTTC. This sequence encodes CSASAGKNEQFF.

This clonotype was detected a few times. The chain links TRBV20-1 to TRBJ1-5; 10 bases line up with TRBD1. This CDR3 has 14 residues. Germline CDR1 is DFQATT and CDR2 is SNEGSKA (reference sequence). V gave up 0 bases and J gave up 5 bases; unmatched junction bases: 1. The CDR3 coding sequence is TGCAGTGCTAGAGAGGGGACAGGGGATCAGCCCCAGCATTTT. Translating it yields CSAREGTGDQPQHF.

This clonotype was counted between two and nine times. V is TRBV11-2 and J is TRBJ2-5; D is perhaps TRBD1 or TRBD2 (5 bases each). The CDR3 length is 14 residues. The germline gives CDR1 SGHAT, CDR2 FQNNGV. Trimming shortened V by 5 bases and J by 5 bases, and 15 bases separated the two germline ends. CDR3 amino acids: CASSPRDPAETQYF. CDR3 bases: TGTGCCAGCAGCCCCCGGGACCCAGCGGAGACCCAGTACTTC.

Only a few counts were recorded for this clonotype. The rearrangement joins TRBV5-1 to TRBJ2-7; perhaps D is TRBD1 or TRBD2 (5 bases each). Trimming pared 4 bases from V and 3 bases from J, leaving 20 bases between. The CDR3 is 16 residues long. Germline CDR1 SGHRS, CDR2 YFSETQ. Here the CDR3 DNA reads TGCGCCAGCAGCGCCTCCGGGACGGCAAGCATCTACGAGCAGTACTTC. Translation gives CASSASGTASIYEQYF. The variable domain in full, completed from reference TRBV5-1 and TRBJ2-7, reads KAGVTQTPRYLIKTRGQQVTLSCSPISGHRSVSWYQQTPGQGLQFLFEYFSETQRNKGNFPGRFSGRQFSNSRSEMNVSTLELGDSALYLCASSASGTASIYEQYFGPGTRLTVT.

This clonotype was seen only a few times. This CDR3 is CASSQGQGYEKLFF. The CDR3 coding sequence is TGTGCCAGCAGCCAGGGACAGGGGTATGAAAAACTGTTTTTT. The chain is built from TRBV7-9 and TRBJ1-4, with 10 nucleotides matching TRBD1. V shed 5 bases, J shed 6 bases, and the junction held 3 bases outside the gene matches. The CDR3 covers 14 residues. Germline-derived CDR1 and CDR2 are SEHNR and FQNEAQ (reference sequence).

This clonotype was found a few times. The rearrangement joins TRBV29-1 to TRBJ2-3; TRBD2 aligns across 10 bases. In germline, CDR1 is SQVTM, CDR2 ANQGSEA. After removal of 3 bases from V and 6 bases from J, the junction contained 15 bases not matched to a gene. The CDR3 runs 17 residues. The CDR3 spells CSVEKRRGLAAPDTQYF. Written as DNA, the CDR3 is TGCAGCGTTGAGAAAAGGCGAGGACTAGCGGCCCCCGATACGCAGTATTTT.

This clonotype appeared a few times. V is TRBV6-2 or TRBV6-3 and J is TRBJ2-7; D call uncertain. The germline CDR1 and CDR2 sequences are MNHEY and SVGEGT. Trimming shortened V by 0 bases and J by 2 bases, and 8 bases separated the two germline ends. The CDR3 is made up of 14 amino acids. The CDR3 bases are TGTGCCAGCAGTTACTCGGGCATAGCCTACGAGCAGTACTTC. Residues: CASSYSGIAYEQYF.

The genes are TRBV29-1 and TRBJ2-1, with TRBD2 identical over 10 bases. J lost 1 base, V lost 6 bases, and 6 bases had no gene match. This CDR3 is built from 15 residues. The germline CDR1 and CDR2 sequences are SQVTM and ANQGSEA. The CDR3 loop reads CSVRTSGNSYNEQFF. In DNA form, the CDR3 reads TGCAGCGTGCGGACTAGCGGTAATTCCTACAATGAGCAGTTCTTC.

This clonotype was counted many times. The rearrangement links TRBV7-6 to TRBJ2-1, with a weak D call TRBD2 (6 bases). Per the germline V gene, CDR1 is SGHVS and CDR2 is FNYEAQ. V shed 5 bases and J shed 6 bases, with 11 bases lying between them. The CDR3 sequence is 13 residues long. CDR3 amino acids: CASSHGTANEQFF. The CDR3 nucleotides are TGTGCCAGCAGCCATGGGACTGCCAATGAGCAGTTCTTC.

At least ten counts were recorded for this clonotype. This chain joins TRBV2 and TRBJ1-5; TRBD1 agrees at 9 bases. CDR3 length: 15 residues. CDR1 is SNHLY and CDR2 is FYNNEI in the germline V gene. Trimming took 6 bases from V and 4 from J; bases not matched to a gene: 7. CDR3: CASRAGTGRNQPQHF. In DNA, the CDR3 is TGTGCCAGCAGAGCCGGGACAGGGCGTAATCAGCCCCAGCATTTT.

This clonotype has more than one count but fewer than ten. V gene TRBV20-1 combines with J gene TRBJ2-1; D not resolved. The germline V gene has CDR1 DFQATT and CDR2 SNEGSKA (reference sequence). The CDR3 has 10 residues. Between the trimmed V and J ends, which lost 6 bases and 5 bases, there was a span of 5 bases. The CDR3 sequence is CSALHNEQFF. CDR3 nucleotide sequence: TGCAGTGCCCTGCACAATGAGCAGTTCTTC.

The V gene is TRBV9, the J gene TRBJ2-1, with 14 bases fitting TRBD2. J was trimmed by 3 bases and V by 3 bases; bases with no gene match: 8. Germline V lookup: CDR1 SGDLS, CDR2 YYNGEE. CDR3 size: 18 residues. CDR3 amino acids: CASSERTSGGSLYNEQFF. For the CDR3, the DNA is TGTGCCAGCAGCGAGCGGACTAGCGGGGGGTCCCTCTACAATGAGCAGTTCTTC.

This rearrangement joins TRBV7-8 to TRBJ2-7, with unresolved D. The V gene's germline CDR1 is SGHVS and CDR2 FQNEAQ. The CDR3 is 13 residues long. Trimming removed 5 bases at V and 5 bases at J, with 13 bases between. The CDR3 bases are TGTGCCAGCAGCCCCGATAGGCGAAACGAGCAGTACTTC. Encoded protein: CASSPDRRNEQYF.

This clonotype was found a few times. As DNA, the CDR3 is TGTGCCAGCAGCTTGGAAACAGTCCGAAACACCATATATTTT. The encoded protein is CASSLETVRNTIYF. The J gene is TRBJ1-3, the V gene TRBV5-8; D ambiguous. Germline values: CDR1 SGHTS, CDR2 YDEGEE. This CDR3 is built from 14 residues. Trimming shortened V by 0 bases and J by 5 bases, and 9 bases separated the two germline ends.

This clonotype came up a few times. A read error is likely, as this CDR3 ends without the conserved phenylalanine or tryptophan. The chain carries TRBV30 and TRBJ1-4; weak D call: TRBD1 (6 bases). Germline CDR1 is GTSNPN and CDR2 is SVGIG (reference sequence). V dropped 4 bases and J dropped 3 bases, with 12 bases sitting between them. The CDR3 is 14 residues long. The CDR3 nucleotides are TGTGCCTGGACTACAGGGAAACCTAATGAAAAACTGTTTTCT. Its translation: CAWTTGKPNEKLFS.

The V call is TRBV19, the J call TRBJ1-4; possible D gene TRBD1, 5 bases. V was cut by 3 bases and J by 0 bases, with 17 bases left in between. The CDR3 spans 18 residues. Germline CDR1 LNHDA, CDR2 SQIVND (reference sequence). CDR3 nucleotides: TGTGCCAGTAGTATCAGGCAGGGATTGCGGACAACTAATGAAAAACTGTTTTTT. Translated, it gives CASSIRQGLRTTNEKLFF.

Details on this clonotype: The CDR3 does not close with the conserved phenylalanine or tryptophan, likely indicating a read error. No DNA is shown, since the ends of the CDR3 on it are uncertain; the CDR3 is the one TCRdb lists. The V call is TRBV5-6, the J call TRBJ2-7; TRBD2, as called in the table, went unchecked against the DNA. The germline V gene encodes CDR1 SGHDT and CDR2 YYEEEE. Termini included, the CDR3 measures 12 amino acids. The chain's CDR3 is CASSTRWAGGPL.

This clonotype has just a few counts. V gene TRBV30 combines with J gene TRBJ2-7; 8 nucleotides agree with TRBD2. Germline-derived CDR1 and CDR2 are GTSNPN and SVGIG (reference sequence). With 3 bases clipped from V and 0 bases from J, the junction kept 7 bases outside the gene matches. The CDR3 length is 15 residues. The CDR3 nucleotides are TGTGCCTGGAGCCAGGAAGCGGGGGCCTCCTACGAGCAGTACTTC. Translated, it gives CAWSQEAGASYEQYF. Looking up the rest from reference TRBV30 and TRBJ2-7 gives the full variable domain: SQTIHQWPATLVQPVGSPLSLECTVEGTSNPNLYWYRQAAGRGLQLLFYSVGIGQISSEVPQNLSASRPQDRQFILSSKKLLLSDSGFYLCAWSQEAGASYEQYFGPGTRLTVT.

The rearrangement uses TRBV29-1 and TRBJ1-1; D not certain. The germline CDR1 and CDR2 sequences are SQVTM and ANQGSEA. The CDR3 has 11 amino acids. V lost 8 bases to trimming and J lost 5 bases, with 12 bases between them. The CDR3 protein is CSPWTATEAFF. CDR3 sequence (DNA): TGCAGCCCATGGACTGCTACTGAAGCTTTCTTT.

This clonotype has just a few counts. The chain links TRBV18 to TRBJ1-6, with a weak D call TRBD1 (6 bases). The CDR3 has 13 residues. V lost 3 bases, J lost 9 bases, and 9 bases lay in between. CDR1 is KGHSH, CDR2 LQKENI, per germline. The CDR3 spells CASSPPGASPLHF. For the CDR3, the DNA is TGTGCCAGCTCACCCCCGGGGGCTTCACCCCTCCACTTT.

There are many counts of this clonotype. V usage is TRBV2 and J usage is TRBJ2-7; maybe TRBD2 (6 bases). V lost 6 bases and J lost 2, with 11 bases in between. The CDR3 runs to 13 residues. CDR1 and CDR2 from the germline V gene are SNHLY and FYNNEI. Here the CDR3 reads CASRGDSPYEQYF. The CDR3 DNA reads as TGTGCCAGCAGGGGGGACTCCCCCTACGAGCAGTACTTC.

This clonotype has a handful of counts. V and J are TRBV5-1 and TRBJ1-4; D may be TRBD1 (5 bases). CDR1 is SGHRS and CDR2 is YFSETQ in the germline V gene. V was pared by 0 bases and J by 4 bases, with 16 bases between. This CDR3 spans 17 amino acids. CDR3 DNA: TGCGCCAGCAGCTTGGGCCCCCGGACAATGGGTAATGAAAAACTGTTTTTT. Protein product: CASSLGPRTMGNEKLFF.

This sequence joins TRBV11-3 and TRBJ2-3, with a weak D call TRBD2 (7 bases). Trimming left V 5 bases short and J 2 bases short, with 11 bases between. Per germline, CDR1 SGHNT and CDR2 YENEEA. CDR3 length equals 14 residues. Written as DNA, the CDR3 is TGTGCCAGCAGCCTCGGGGGGCCCACAGATACGCAGTATTTT. Residues: CASSLGGPTDTQYF.

This clonotype showed up many times. V is TRBV7-9 and J is TRBJ2-3; D unclear. Trimming removed 8 bases at V and 0 bases at J, with 12 bases between. Germline V CDR1 and CDR2: SEHNR, FQNEAQ (reference sequence). CDR3 length: 14 residues. The CDR3 nucleotides are TGTGCCAGCTTCTCTGGGGTTAGCACAGATACGCAGTATTTT. Amino acids: CASFSGVSTDTQYF.

Ten or more counts support this clonotype. The J gene is TRBJ2-5, the V gene TRBV11-2; 13 bases map to TRBD2. The CDR3 spans 15 residues. CDR1 is SGHAT and CDR2 is FQNNGV in the germline V gene. Trimming at V came to 5 bases and at J to 3 bases, leaving 3 bases not matched to a gene. CDR3 amino acids: CASSTGTSGKETQYF. The DNA of the CDR3 is TGTGCCAGCAGCACCGGGACTAGCGGGAAAGAGACCCAGTACTTC.

The chain is built from TRBV9 and TRBJ2-7, with 13 bases that match TRBD2. The germline V gene encodes CDR1 SGDLS and CDR2 YYNGEE. The CDR3 has 16 amino acids. With 3 bases clipped from V and 7 bases from J, the junction kept 10 bases outside the gene matches. CDR3 amino acids: CASSADLGGLAGEQYF. CDR3 coding DNA: TGTGCCAGCAGCGCCGATCTAGGGGGACTAGCGGGAGAGCAGTACTTC.

The rearrangement links TRBV3-1 to TRBJ1-6; no definite D call. There are 11 residues in the CDR3. V was cut by 1 base and J by 11 bases, with 3 bases left in between. Per the germline V gene, CDR1 is LGHDT and CDR2 is YNNKEL (reference sequence). CDR3 sequence: CASSQGPPLHF. CDR3 nucleotide sequence: TGTGCCAGCAGCCAAGGTCCACCCCTCCACTTT. The full variable domain, completed using reference TRBV3-1 and TRBJ1-6, is DTAVSQTPKYLVTQMGNDKSIKCEQNLGHDTMYWYKQDSKKFLKIMFSYNNKELIINETVPNRFSPKSPDKAHLNLHINSLELGDSAVYFCASSQGPPLHFGNGTRLTVT.

The chain recombines TRBV29-1 with TRBJ1-2, with D perhaps matching TRBD1 (5 bases). The CDR3 length is 14 residues. Germline V gene sequence: CDR1 SQVTM, CDR2 ANQGSEA. Trimming took 5 bases from V and 2 from J, leaving 15 bases between them. This CDR3 reads CSVRVGTLNYGYTF. CDR3 nucleotides: TGCAGCGTTCGAGTAGGGACTCTGAACTATGGCTACACCTTC.